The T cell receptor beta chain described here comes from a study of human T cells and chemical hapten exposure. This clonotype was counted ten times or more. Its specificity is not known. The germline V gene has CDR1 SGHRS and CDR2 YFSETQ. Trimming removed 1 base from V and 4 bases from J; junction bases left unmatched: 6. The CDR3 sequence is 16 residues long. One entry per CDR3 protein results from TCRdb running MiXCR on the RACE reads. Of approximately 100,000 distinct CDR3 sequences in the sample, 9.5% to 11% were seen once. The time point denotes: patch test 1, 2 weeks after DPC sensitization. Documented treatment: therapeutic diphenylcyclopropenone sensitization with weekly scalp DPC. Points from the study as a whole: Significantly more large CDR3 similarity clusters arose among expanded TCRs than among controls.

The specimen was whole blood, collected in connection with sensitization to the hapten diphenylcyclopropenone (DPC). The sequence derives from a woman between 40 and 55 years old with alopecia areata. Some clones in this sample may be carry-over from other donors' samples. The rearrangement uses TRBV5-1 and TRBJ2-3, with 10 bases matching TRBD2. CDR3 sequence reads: CASSLPLAGVPDTQYF. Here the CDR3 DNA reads TGCGCCAGCAGCTTGCCGCTAGCGGGAGTGCCAGATACGCAGTATTTT.